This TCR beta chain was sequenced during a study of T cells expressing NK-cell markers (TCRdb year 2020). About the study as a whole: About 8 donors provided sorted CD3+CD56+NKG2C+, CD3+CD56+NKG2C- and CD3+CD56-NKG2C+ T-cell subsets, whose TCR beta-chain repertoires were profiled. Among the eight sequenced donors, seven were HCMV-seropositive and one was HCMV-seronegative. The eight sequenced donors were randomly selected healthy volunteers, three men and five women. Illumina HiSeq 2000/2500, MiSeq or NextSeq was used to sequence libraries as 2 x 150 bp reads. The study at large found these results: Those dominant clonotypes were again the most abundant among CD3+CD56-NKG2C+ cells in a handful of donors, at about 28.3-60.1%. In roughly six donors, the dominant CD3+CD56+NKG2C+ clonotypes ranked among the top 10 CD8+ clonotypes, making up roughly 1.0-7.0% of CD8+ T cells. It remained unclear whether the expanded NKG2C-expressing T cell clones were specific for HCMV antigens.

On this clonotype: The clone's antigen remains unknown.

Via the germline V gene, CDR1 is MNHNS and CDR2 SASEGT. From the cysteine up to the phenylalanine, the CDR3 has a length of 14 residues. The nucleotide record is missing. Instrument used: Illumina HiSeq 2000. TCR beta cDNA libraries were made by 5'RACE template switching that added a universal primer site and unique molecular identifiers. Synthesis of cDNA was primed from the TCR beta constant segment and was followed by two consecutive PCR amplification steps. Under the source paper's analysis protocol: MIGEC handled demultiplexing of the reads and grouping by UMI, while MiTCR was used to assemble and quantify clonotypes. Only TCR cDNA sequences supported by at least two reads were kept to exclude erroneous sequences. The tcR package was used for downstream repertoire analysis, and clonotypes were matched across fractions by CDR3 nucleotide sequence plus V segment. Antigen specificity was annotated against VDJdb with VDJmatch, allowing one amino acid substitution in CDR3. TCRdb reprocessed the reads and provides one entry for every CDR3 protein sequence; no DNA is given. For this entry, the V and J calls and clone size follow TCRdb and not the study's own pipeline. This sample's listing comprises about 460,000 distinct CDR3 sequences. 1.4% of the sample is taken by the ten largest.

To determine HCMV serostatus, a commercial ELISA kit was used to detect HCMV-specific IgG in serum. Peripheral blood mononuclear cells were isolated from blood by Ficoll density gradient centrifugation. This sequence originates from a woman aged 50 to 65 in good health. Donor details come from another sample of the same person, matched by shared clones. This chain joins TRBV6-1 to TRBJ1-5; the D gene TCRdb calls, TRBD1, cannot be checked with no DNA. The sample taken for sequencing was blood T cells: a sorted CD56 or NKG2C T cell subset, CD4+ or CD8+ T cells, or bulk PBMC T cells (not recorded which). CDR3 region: CASSVGTGLQPQHF.